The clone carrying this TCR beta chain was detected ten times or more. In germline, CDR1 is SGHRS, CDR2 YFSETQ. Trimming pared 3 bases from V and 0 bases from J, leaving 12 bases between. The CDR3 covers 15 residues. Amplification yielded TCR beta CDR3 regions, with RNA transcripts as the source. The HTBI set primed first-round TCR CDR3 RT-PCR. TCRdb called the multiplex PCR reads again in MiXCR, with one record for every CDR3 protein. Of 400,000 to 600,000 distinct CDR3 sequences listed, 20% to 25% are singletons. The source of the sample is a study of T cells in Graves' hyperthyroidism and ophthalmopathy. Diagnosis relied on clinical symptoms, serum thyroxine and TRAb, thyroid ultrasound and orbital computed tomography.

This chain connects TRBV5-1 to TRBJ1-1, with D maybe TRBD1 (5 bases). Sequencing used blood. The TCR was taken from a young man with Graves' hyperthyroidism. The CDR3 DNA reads TGCGCCAGCAGCTCAATTGACAGCCTGAACACTGAAGCTTTCTTT. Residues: CASSSIDSLNTEAFF.